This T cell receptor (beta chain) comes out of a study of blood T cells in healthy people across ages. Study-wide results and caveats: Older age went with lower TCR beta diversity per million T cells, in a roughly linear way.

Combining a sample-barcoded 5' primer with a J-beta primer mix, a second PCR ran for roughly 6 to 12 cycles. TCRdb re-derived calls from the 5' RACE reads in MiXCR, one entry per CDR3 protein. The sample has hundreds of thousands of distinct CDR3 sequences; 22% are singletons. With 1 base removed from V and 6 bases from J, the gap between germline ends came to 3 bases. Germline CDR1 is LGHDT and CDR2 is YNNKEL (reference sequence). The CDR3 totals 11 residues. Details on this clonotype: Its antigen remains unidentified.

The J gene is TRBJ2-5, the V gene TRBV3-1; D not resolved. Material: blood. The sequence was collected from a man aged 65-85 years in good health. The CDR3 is CASSQVKTQYF. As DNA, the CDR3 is TGTGCCAGCAGCCAAGTGAAGACCCAGTACTTC.